The 8 T cell receptor beta chains in this list originate from one sample, sequenced in a study of cytomegalovirus exposure and HLA in healthy donors (dated by TCRdb to the late 2010s). The method was the immunoSEQ multiplex PCR assay. A mixture of 60 forward primers for TCR Vbeta segments and 13 reverse primers for TCR Jbeta segments was used in the multiplex PCR. TCRdb retrieved this table from immuneACCESS and kept in-frame rearrangements only. Not all clones are present; in checked studies, unresolved V genes account for under half, and no reason is known for the remainder. The sample includes 120,000 to 150,000 clones, with 65% to 75% observed a single time. Almost 4.5% of the sample lies in the top ten. Sequenced material: PBMCs. Receptors were obtained from a man aged 60 to 75 in good health and CMV-seronegative.

V is TRBV28 and J is TRBJ1-5; TRBD1 is a possible D gene (6 bases). V was clipped by 4 bases and J by 0 bases, with 10 bases between them. The CDR3 contains 15 residues. Per the germline V gene, CDR1 is MDHEN and CDR2 is SYDVKM. The DNA of the CDR3 is TGTGCCAGCAGTTCCGACAGGAATAGCAATCAGCCCCAGCATTTT. As protein: CASSSDRNSNQPQHF.

A few counts support this clone. This chain links TRBV7-9 with TRBJ2-7, with 14 nucleotides matching TRBD2. The CDR3 totals 18 residues. Germline CDR1 SEHNR, CDR2 FQNEAQ (reference sequence). V was pared by 5 bases and J by 2 bases, with 11 bases of the junction left unmatched. Written as DNA, the CDR3 is TGTGCCAGCAGCCCCTCTTCAGGACTAGCGGGAGGAACCTACGAGCAGTACTTC. Translation gives CASSPSSGLAGGTYEQYF.

CDR3 nucleotides: TGTGCCAGCAGCGAAGGACAGCTCTACGAGCAGTACTTC. Protein sequence: CASSEGQLYEQYF. This sequence joins TRBV28 and TRBJ2-7; weak D call: TRBD1 (6 bases). This CDR3 is 13 amino acids long. V was pared by 6 bases and J by 3 bases, with 12 bases between. The germline gives CDR1 MDHEN, CDR2 SYDVKM.

This clone was observed a few times. In DNA form, the CDR3 reads TGTGCCAGCAGGGCCAGGGGGCCTAATCAGCCCCAGCATTTT. Protein sequence: CASRARGPNQPQHF. The chain employs TRBV6-1 and TRBJ1-5; 8 bases fit TRBD1. The CDR3 extends over 14 amino acids. From germline, CDR1 is MNHNS and CDR2 SASEGT. Unmatched junction bases numbered 5, after V lost 6 bases and J lost 4 bases.

This chain connects TRBV7-2 to TRBJ1-4; 7 bases agree with TRBD1. Germline V lookup: CDR1 SGHTA, CDR2 FQGNSA. The CDR3 sequence is 14 residues long. J gave up 3 bases and V 4 bases, and 2 bases lay outside the gene matches. The CDR3 coding sequence is TGTGCCAGCAGCTCAGGACAGGCTAATGAAAAACTGTTTTTT. Its protein is CASSSGQANEKLFF.

The V and J genes are TRBV9 and TRBJ1-4, with D perhaps TRBD1 (5 bases). This CDR3 comprises 14 residues. Germline V gene sequence: CDR1 SGDLS, CDR2 YYNGEE. The V gene lost 2 bases and the J gene lost 8 bases, with 13 bases spanning the gap. The CDR3 DNA reads TGTGCCAGCAGCGTCAGCCAGGGTGGCGAAAAACTGTTTTTT. The encoded protein is CASSVSQGGEKLFF. Together with reference TRBV9 and TRBJ1-4, the CDR3 gives the full variable domain: DSGVTQTPKHLITATGQRVTLRCSPRSGDLSVYWYQQSLDQGLQFLIQYYNGEERAKGNILERFSAQQFPDLHSELNLSSLELGDSALYFCASSVSQGGEKLFFGSGTQLSVL.

The chain couples TRBV6-5 to TRBJ1-1; D perhaps matches TRBD1 (6 bases). Germline CDR1 and CDR2: MNHEY and SVGAGI. The V end was cut by 5 bases, the J end by 3 bases, with 13 bases between. This CDR3 is 14 amino acids long. CDR3 protein: CASSRGQLHTEAFF. The CDR3, as DNA: TGTGCCAGCAGTCGAGGACAGCTCCACACTGAAGCTTTCTTT.

The chain employs TRBV5-1 and TRBJ1-1, with D hard to call. Germline CDR1 is SGHRS and CDR2 is YFSETQ. This CDR3 is built from 11 residues. V was shortened by 4 bases and J by 8 bases, with 9 bases between the two germline ends. The CDR3 loop is CASSGQTEAFF. DNA for the CDR3: TGCGCCAGCAGCGGGCAGACCGAAGCTTTCTTT.